The 17 T cell receptor beta chains below all came from one sample that was sequenced in a study of cytomegalovirus exposure and HLA in healthy donors. 13 Jbeta primers and 60 Vbeta primers were used for the PCR. The data were produced by immunoSEQ multiplex PCR, yet TCRdb's version contains in-frame clones alone and is incomplete. This sample yields around 200,000 clones, of which 60% to 80% are seen a single time; under 2% belongs to the top ten. Sequencing was performed on PBMCs. These receptors were obtained from a man between 18 and 35 years old in good health and CMV-seronegative.

The CDR3 DNA follows: TGTGCCAGCAGCCATGGAGGCTCCTACGAGCAGTACTTC. It specifies CASSHGGSYEQYF. The chain couples TRBV4-2 to TRBJ2-5, with TRBD2 as a possible D gene (5 bases). Judging by the DNA end, TRBJ2-7 fits better; the J call may be wrong. Germline V CDR1 and CDR2: LGHNA, YNFKEQ. This CDR3 spans 13 amino acids.

The chain is built from TRBV6-5 and TRBJ2-1, with a tentative D call TRBD1 (5 bases). Germline CDR1 reads MNHEY; CDR2 reads SVGAGI. The CDR3 spans 11 residues. V was shortened by 6 bases and J by 7 bases, with 7 bases between the two germline ends. CDR3 nucleotides: TGTGCCAGCAGCCAGGGTAATGAGCAGTTCTTC. This gives the protein CASSQGNEQFF.

The chain joins TRBV28 to TRBJ2-7; D is possibly TRBD2 (6 bases). Trimming removed 8 bases at V and 5 bases at J, with 25 bases between. In germline, CDR1 is MDHEN, CDR2 SYDVKM. The CDR3 loop spans 16 amino acids. The CDR3: CASGRHPQGGSDEQYF. The CDR3 nucleotides read TGTGCCAGCGGCCGACACCCCCAAGGAGGGAGCGACGAGCAGTACTTC.

In this sample, this clone turned up a few times. This rearrangement joins TRBV30 to TRBJ2-1; 7 bases match TRBD2. Germline values: CDR1 GTSNPN, CDR2 SVGIG (reference sequence). The CDR3 is 17 amino acids. After removal of 2 bases from V and 8 bases from J, the junction contained 18 bases not matched to a gene. CDR3 in amino acids: CAWSLPLLAGRAYEQFF. CDR3 nucleotide sequence: TGTGCCTGGAGTCTCCCCCTGTTAGCGGGTCGGGCATATGAGCAGTTCTTC.

The rearrangement uses TRBV29-1 and TRBJ1-1, with D tentatively TRBD1 (6 bases). This CDR3 is 13 amino acids long. Germline V gene lookup returns CDR1 SQVTM and CDR2 ANQGSEA. Trimming pared 7 bases from V and 5 bases from J, leaving 17 bases between. The CDR3 DNA follows: TGCAGCGCCCCTACAGGGAGGGGAACTGAAGCTTTCTTT. This encodes CSAPTGRGTEAFF.

The chain uses TRBV4-2 and TRBJ1-5; possible D gene TRBD1, 6 bases. V was pared by 1 base and J by 3 bases, with 19 bases between. This CDR3 has 18 residues. Germline V lookup: CDR1 LGHNA, CDR2 YNFKEQ. The CDR3 coding sequence is TGTGCCAGCAGCCAAGCCTACCCTGGGGGCGATCCCAATCAGCCCCAGCATTTT. It codes for CASSQAYPGGDPNQPQHF.

The rearrangement uses TRBV6-1 and TRBJ1-5, with a tentative D call TRBD1 (5 bases). V lost 4 bases and J lost 0, with 13 bases in between. The CDR3 sequence is 16 residues long. Germline CDR1 and CDR2: MNHNS and SASEGT. The CDR3 region has the DNA TGTGCCAGCAGTGTTCAGGGATTCGATAGCAATCAGCCCCAGCATTTT. It specifies CASSVQGFDSNQPQHF.

This chain links TRBV5-5 with TRBJ2-2; the D is unclear. Trimming removed 4 bases from V and 6 bases from J, with 7 bases in between. The CDR3 has 12 amino acids. Germline values: CDR1 SGHKS, CDR2 YYEKEE (reference sequence). This chain's CDR3 is CASSPRAGELFF. CDR3 DNA sequence: TGTGCCAGCAGCCCCCGTGCCGGGGAGCTGTTTTTT. Combining the CDR3 with reference TRBV5-5 and TRBJ2-2 gives the whole variable domain DAGVTQSPTHLIKTRGQQVTLRCSPISGHKSVSWYQQVLGQGPQFIFQYYEKEERGRGNFPDRFSARQFPNYSSELNVNALLLGDSALYLCASSPRAGELFFGEGSRLTVL.

The chain has TRBV29-1 and TRBJ2-1; 9 bases match TRBD1. Trimming cost V 3 bases and J 7 bases; bases outside gene matches: 7. Per the germline V gene, CDR1 is SQVTM and CDR2 is ANQGSEA. This CDR3 region has 14 residues. The CDR3 loop is CSVDSGTGRNEQFF. In DNA form, the CDR3 reads TGCAGCGTTGATTCGGGGACAGGGAGGAATGAGCAGTTCTTC.

By its share, this clone is medium-sized. The gene calls are TRBV7-9 and TRBJ1-1; 9 nucleotides line up with TRBD1. This CDR3 is 16 amino acids long. In germline, CDR1 is SEHNR, CDR2 FQNEAQ (reference sequence). J lost 5 bases, V lost 4 bases, and 11 bases had no gene match. The CDR3, as DNA: TGTGCCAGCAGCTCCCTAGTAACAGGGGGCCGAACTGAAGCTTTCTTT. This gives the protein CASSSLVTGGRTEAFF.

The CDR3 region is CASEQGIGNTIYF. The CDR3 bases are TGTGCCTCTGAACAGGGTATCGGAAACACCATATATTTT. The chain carries TRBV30 and TRBJ1-3, with D perhaps matching TRBD1 (6 bases). Looked up from germline, CDR1 is GTSNPN and CDR2 is SVGIG (reference sequence). The CDR3 has 13 amino acids. Trimming shortened V by 7 bases and J by 4 bases, and 14 bases separated the two germline ends. The full variable domain, its missing parts supplied by reference TRBV30 and TRBJ1-3, is SQTIHQWPATLVQPVGSPLSLECTVEGTSNPNLYWYRQAAGRGLQLLFYSVGIGQISSEVPQNLSASRPQDRQFILSSKKLLLSDSGFYLCASEQGIGNTIYFGEGSWLTVV.

This clone was picked up a small number of times. The gene calls are TRBV27 and TRBJ2-4; TRBD2 agrees at 12 bases. The germline V gene encodes CDR1 MNHEY and CDR2 SMNVEV (reference sequence). The length of the CDR3 is 20 residues. J was trimmed by 5 bases and V by 5 bases; bases with no gene match: 19. The CDR3 is CASSTTYAPPSGRAQNIQYF. The CDR3 nucleotides are TGTGCCAGCAGTACTACGTACGCCCCCCCTAGCGGGAGGGCCCAAAACATTCAGTACTTC.

This sequence joins TRBV4-3 and TRBJ1-2, with 11 bases identical to TRBD1. Trimming at V came to 3 bases and at J to 1 base, leaving 7 bases not matched to a gene. This CDR3 is 17 amino acids long. CDR1 is LGHNA and CDR2 is YSLEER in the germline V gene. The CDR3 is CASSHTGQGAVNYGYTF. The DNA of the CDR3 is TGCGCCAGCAGCCACACAGGACAGGGGGCAGTTAACTATGGCTACACCTTC.

This clone was seen once. This chain uses TRBV30 with TRBJ2-7; D is perhaps TRBD2 (6 bases). Germline V gene data show CDR1 as GTSNPN and CDR2 as SVGIG (reference sequence). V lost 4 bases and J 3 bases, leaving 19 bases between the germline ends. This CDR3 region has 15 residues. CDR3 protein: CAWMSLAGGNYEQYF. CDR3 sequence (DNA): TGTGCCTGGATGTCTCTGGCTGGCGGGAACTACGAGCAGTACTTC.

This chain connects TRBV6-6 to TRBJ1-2; possible D gene TRBD1, 5 bases. The CDR3 contains 13 residues. V gave up 6 bases and J gave up 8 bases, with 16 bases separating them. Per the germline V gene, CDR1 is MNHNY and CDR2 is SVGAGI (reference sequence). CDR3 region: CASSQQVPRGYTF. CDR3 nucleotides: TGTGCCAGCAGCCAACAGGTTCCTCGGGGCTACACCTTC.

This clone turned up a few times. The V and J genes are TRBV6-1 and TRBJ1-3; 8 nucleotides agree with TRBD1. Trimming cost V 7 bases and J 3 bases; bases outside gene matches: 2. The germline CDR1 and CDR2 sequences are MNHNS and SASEGT. This CDR3 has 13 amino acids. The CDR3 reads CASIGQGGNTIYF. The CDR3 nucleotides read TGTGCCAGCATAGGACAGGGTGGAAACACCATATATTTT.

This CDR3 reads CAISESGIAGTYEQYF. As DNA, the CDR3 is TGTGCCATCAGTGAGTCGGGGATAGCGGGGACCTACGAGCAGTACTTC. The chain employs TRBV10-3 and TRBJ2-7; TRBD2 matches 8 bases. Germline values: CDR1 ENHRY, CDR2 SYGVKD. The V and J ends lost 0 bases and 2 bases, in that order; junction bases with no gene match: 6. This CDR3 has 16 residues.